This record covers a single T cell receptor beta chain. This entry belongs to a study of Ad26.COV2.S vaccination and SARS-CoV-2 variants. For the study at large: The trial was COV1001 and the donor's arm was Ad26.COV2.S.

Data came from immunoSEQ multiplex PCR; TCRdb stores just in-frame clones and leaves some out. The repertoire holds about 330,000 clones, with 75% to 90% as singletons. V trimming: 6 bases; J trimming: 5 bases; junction bases outside the gene matches: 11. The CDR3 is 16 amino acids. The germline CDR1 and CDR2 sequences are SGHTA and FQGNSA. Noted treatment: about 20 received Ad26.COV2.S at low or high dose, single or two shots; about 5 received placebo; per-sample allocation not given. Day 63 following the first vaccine or placebo injection was when the samples were taken. The gene calls are TRBV7-2 and TRBJ2-2; 8 bases agree with TRBD1. The sample consisted of peripheral blood, taken in a trial of Ad26.COV2.S vaccine versus placebo. The sequence derives from a person aged 18 to 59 who received the Ad26.COV2.S COVID-19 vaccine or a placebo. The CDR3 loop reads CASSPEARGLTGELFF. CDR3 DNA: TGTGCCAGCAGTCCAGAGGCCAGGGGGCTAACCGGGGAGCTGTTTTTT.